Listed below are T cell receptor beta chains from one sample, sequenced in a study of blood T cell repertoires in COVID-19. Assay: immunoSEQ multiplex PCR; the TCRdb copy retains only in-frame clones and omits some. Of around 70,000 clones listed, roughly nine tenths are singletons. Sequencing was carried out using peripheral blood. The receptors originated from a human donor in a cohort sampled during active COVID-19. The CDR3 runs from the conserved cysteine through the conserved F or W.

j_gene	v_gene	CDR3aa
TRBJ1-1	TRBV7-2	CASSLVTGVGTEAFF
TRBJ2-7	TRBV5-4	CASSPAGLADSYEQYF
TRBJ1-1	TRBV18	CASSLDRGGNTEAFF
TRBJ2-1	TRBV7-2	CASSLPSGIYNEQFF
TRBJ2-3	TRBV7-8	CASSPGPTSDTQYF
TRBJ2-2	TRBV6-2/TRBV6-3	CASSYEQGINGELFF
TRBJ2-1	TRBV6-5	CASRFTSGETYEQFF
TRBJ1-2	TRBV7-6	CASSFGQGSDYGYTF
TRBJ1-4	TRBV18	CASSPKERSRHEKLFF
TRBJ1-1	TRBV10-3	CAISESRGAGNPEAFF
TRBJ2-1	TRBV19	CASSIGTTNEQFF
TRBJ2-3	TRBV2	CASSVYKSDTQYF
TRBJ2-1	TRBV5-1	CASSLSGSGRAFDNEQFF
TRBJ1-2	TRBV5-1	CASSATTGTATNYGYTF
TRBJ1-5	TRBV9	CASSSTGGGQPQHF
TRBJ1-2	TRBV3-1/TRBV3-2	CASSQDGENNYGYTF
TRBJ2-6	TRBV27	CASRARPESGANVLTF
TRBJ2-5	TRBV5-5	CASSTRRRGHVETQYF
TRBJ2-7	TRBV11-2	CASSPGQGPYEQYF
TRBJ2-7	TRBV19	CASSLGQGVYEQYF
TRBJ2-5	TRBV24-1	CATSDSPRTSGRETQYF
TRBJ1-5	TRBV6-6	CASRSGVLSNQPQHF
TRBJ2-2	TRBV5-1	CASSLDPSGENTGELFF
TRBJ2-6	TRBV19	CASTPYSPVGANVLTF
TRBJ1-4	TRBV7-2	CASSFRVAATNEKLFF
TRBJ2-1	TRBV28	CASIGLAGDQDNEQFF
TRBJ2-2	TRBV29-1	CSTGVAGELFF
TRBJ2-7	TRBV30	CAWRERGGYEQYF
TRBJ2-5	TRBV19	CASRASGGSETQYF
TRBJ1-5	TRBV7-2	CASSPWDSLNQPQHF
TRBJ2-1	TRBV5-4	CASSPSGSDRYEQFF
TRBJ2-5	TRBV6-5	CASSYRTSWAETQYF
TRBJ1-6	TRBV27	CASSLQGTGNSPLHF
TRBJ1-5	TRBV24-1	CATSDFRTLSKPQHF
TRBJ1-6	TRBV6-4	CASSPEPGQGSSYNSPLHF
TRBJ1-4	TRBV6-5	CASSYSLAANEKLFF
TRBJ1-6	TRBV5-6	CASTGTYNSPLHF
TRBJ2-5	TRBV5-1	CASKAGGTETQYF
TRBJ2-5	TRBV15	CATSPPSETQYF
TRBJ2-2	TRBV2	CASYRDTGELFF
TRBJ2-3	TRBV25-1	CASRSEEDTQYF
TRBJ2-1	TRBV18	CASSIAGDPYNEQFF